This TCR beta chain is drawn from a study of T-cell reconstitution after alpha-beta-depleted transplantation in children. This clonotype was picked up a small number of times. Unique molecular identifiers tagged the TCRbeta library. A single record per CDR3 protein comes from TCRdb applying MiXCR to the PCR reads. The sample consists of some 640,000 distinct CDR3 sequences, around 17% of them appearing once. This receptor was identified in a human donor who donated a stem cell graft to a child with acute myeloid leukemia. This material consisted of PBMCs from the stem cell graft donor, taken from the stem cell graft.

The CDR3 loop is CASSLDGTNTGELFF. The CDR3 bases are TGCGCCAGCAGCTTGGACGGCACGAACACCGGGGAGCTGTTTTTT. The chain uses TRBV5-1 and TRBJ2-2; D is unresolved. Per germline, CDR1 SGHRS and CDR2 YFSETQ. This CDR3 has 15 amino acids. V lost 0 bases and J 0 bases, leaving 6 bases between the germline ends.